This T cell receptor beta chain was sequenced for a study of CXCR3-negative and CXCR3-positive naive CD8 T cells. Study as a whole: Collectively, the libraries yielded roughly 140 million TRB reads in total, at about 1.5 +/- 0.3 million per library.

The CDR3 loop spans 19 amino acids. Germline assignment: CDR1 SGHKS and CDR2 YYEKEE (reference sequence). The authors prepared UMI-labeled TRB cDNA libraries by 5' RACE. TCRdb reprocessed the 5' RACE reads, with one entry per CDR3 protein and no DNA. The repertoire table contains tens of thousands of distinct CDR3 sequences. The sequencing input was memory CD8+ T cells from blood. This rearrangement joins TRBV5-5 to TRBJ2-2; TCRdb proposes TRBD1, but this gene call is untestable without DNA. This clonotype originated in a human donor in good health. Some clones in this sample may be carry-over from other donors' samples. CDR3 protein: CASSLPGDRVISVTGELFF.